The next 17 T cell receptor beta chains were all read from a single sample in a study of CD8 T cells in Susac syndrome. cDNA came from about 0.46 to 1 ug RNA primed by random hexamers. TCRdb ran MiXCR on the immunoSEQ multiplex PCR reads and lists one entry per CDR3 protein. Here the sample spans 110,000 or so distinct CDR3 sequences, under 95% being singletons. The material sequenced was CD8+ T cells from PBMCs. Receptor source: a human donor in good health.

V usage is TRBV7-3 and J usage is TRBJ2-1; 7 bases fit TRBD2. Unmatched junction bases numbered 7, after V lost 5 bases and J lost 0 bases. From germline, CDR1 is SGHTA and CDR2 FQGTGA. This CDR3 region has 16 residues. The CDR3 bases are TGTGCCAGCAGCCCCCTGGGCGGGAGCTCCTACAATGAGCAGTTCTTC. Amino acid sequence: CASSPLGGSSYNEQFF.

The chain recombines TRBV20-1 with TRBJ2-7, with unresolved D. The CDR3 runs 10 residues. Germline V gives CDR1 DFQATT, CDR2 SNEGSKA (reference sequence). CDR3 sequence reads: CSGFYVEQYF. CDR3 nucleotide sequence: TGCAGCGGCTTCTATGTCGAGCAGTACTTC.

The chain recombines TRBV12-3 or TRBV12-4 with TRBJ2-2; maybe TRBD2 (6 bases). The CDR3 runs 16 residues. Deletions cut 6 bases from V and 7 bases from J, with 21 bases between. CDR3 DNA sequence: TGTGCCAGCAGCCACGAGTGGGGGGTGGCGGGCGGGGAGCTGTTTTTT. The encoded protein is CASSHEWGVAGGELFF.

This rearrangement joins TRBV6-2 or TRBV6-3 to TRBJ2-5; TRBD2 aligns across 8 bases. The length of the CDR3 is 16 residues. Germline loops: CDR1 MNHEY, CDR2 SVGEGT. V was clipped by 2 bases and J by 1 base; unmatched bases: 6. CDR3 residues: CASSYPSGGLQETQYF. For the CDR3, the DNA is TGTGCCAGCAGTTACCCCAGCGGGGGTCTCCAAGAGACCCAGTACTTC.

The V and J genes are TRBV6-2 or TRBV6-3 and TRBJ1-6; 8 positions agree with TRBD1. The CDR3 runs to 15 residues. After removal of 5 bases from V and 10 bases from J, the junction contained 10 bases not matched to a gene. Germline V gene data show CDR1 as MNHEY and CDR2 as SVGEGT. In DNA, the CDR3 is TGTGCCAGCAGTCCAGGGACAGGCAAGGGCTCACCCCTCCACTTT. This encodes CASSPGTGKGSPLHF.

The chain employs TRBV6-5 and TRBJ2-3; 9 bases line up with TRBD2. Trimming removed 3 bases from V and 6 bases from J; junction bases left unmatched: 10. CDR3 size: 16 residues. Germline assignment: CDR1 MNHEY and CDR2 SVGAGI. The CDR3 sequence: CASSYSAGGIWDTQYF. The CDR3 bases are TGTGCCAGCAGTTATTCGGCGGGGGGGATCTGGGATACGCAGTATTTT.

The chain carries TRBV7-9 and TRBJ2-1; D not certain. V lost 1 base and J lost 16, with 17 bases in between. The germline CDR1 and CDR2 sequences are SEHNR and FQNEAQ (reference sequence). The CDR3 has 13 residues. DNA for the CDR3: TGTGCCAGCAGCTTAGAGTCGAACGTGGCCGGATTCTTC. This gives the protein CASSLESNVAGFF.

The chain employs TRBV7-9 and TRBJ2-7; tentatively, D is TRBD1 (5 bases). The CDR3 has 12 amino acids. Germline values: CDR1 SEHNR, CDR2 FQNEAQ (reference sequence). With 5 bases removed from V and 5 bases from J, the gap between germline ends came to 10 bases. As DNA, the CDR3 is TGTGCCAGCAGCCCGCAGGGTGACGAGCAGTACTTC. It encodes CASSPQGDEQYF.

The chain employs TRBV4-2 and TRBJ2-5; 10 bases agree with TRBD2. V dropped 3 bases and J dropped 3; count of bases not matched to a gene: 19. The CDR3 is made up of 20 amino acids. Germline V gene data show CDR1 as LGHNA and CDR2 as YNFKEQ. DNA of the CDR3: TGTGCCAGCAGCCACGCGATAGCGGGAGGAGACTACGCCTGGGAAGAGACCCAGTACTTC. It codes for CASSHAIAGGDYAWEETQYF.

Here the CDR3 reads CSVAMEDNLEAFF. The CDR3 coding sequence is TGCAGCGTCGCTATGGAGGACAACCTTGAAGCTTTCTTT. The chain couples TRBV29-1 to TRBJ1-1, with D perhaps matching TRBD1 (5 bases). Germline lookup yields CDR1 SQVTM and CDR2 ANQGSEA. This CDR3 has 13 amino acids. V was clipped by 6 bases and J by 7 bases, with 18 bases between them.

V usage is TRBV7-6 and J usage is TRBJ2-4, with TRBD2 as a possible D gene (6 bases). The CDR3 is 13 residues long. The V end lost 0 bases, the J end lost 8 bases, and 8 bases lay between the germline ends. CDR1 and CDR2 (germline): SGHVS, FNYEAQ. The CDR3 DNA sequence: TGTGCCAGCAGCTTAGCAGGGGAGGACATTCAGTACTTC. Amino acid sequence: CASSLAGEDIQYF.

The chain employs TRBV27 and TRBJ1-2; D may be TRBD1 (5 bases). The CDR3 is made up of 14 amino acids. Germline lookup yields CDR1 MNHEY and CDR2 SMNVEV (reference sequence). Trimming took off 3 bases at V and 2 bases at J, with 10 bases between the two ends. In nucleotides, the CDR3 is TGTGCCAGCAGTTTTCGTTGGGGGAACTATGGCTACACCTTC. It yields the protein CASSFRWGNYGYTF.

This clonotype has a single count. This chain links TRBV30 with TRBJ2-1; D perhaps matches TRBD1 (6 bases). The V end was cut by 5 bases, the J end by 4 bases, with 24 bases between. Germline V CDR1 and CDR2: GTSNPN, SVGIG (reference sequence). This CDR3 comprises 17 residues. In DNA, the CDR3 is TGTGCCTGGGGGTCCCGACCTCTAGGGGGATCATACAATGAGCAGTTCTTC. Residues: CAWGSRPLGGSYNEQFF.

The genes are TRBV13 and TRBJ1-1, with no clear D. V was cut by 1 base and J by 1 base, with 7 bases left in between. Germline V gives CDR1 PRHDT, CDR2 FYEKMQ (reference sequence). The CDR3 runs 14 residues. The CDR3 loop is CASSLVTENTEAFF. The DNA of the CDR3 is TGTGCCAGCAGCTTAGTAACAGAGAACACTGAAGCTTTCTTT. Combining the CDR3 with reference TRBV13 and TRBJ1-1 gives the whole variable domain AAGVIQSPRHLIKEKRETATLKCYPIPRHDTVYWYQQGPGQDPQFLISFYEKMQSDKGSIPDRFSAQQFSDYHSELNMSSLELGDSALYFCASSLVTENTEAFFGQGTRLTVV.

The chain combines TRBV7-2 with TRBJ1-5; 7 bases fit TRBD1. CDR1 and CDR2 from the germline V gene are SGHTA and FQGNSA. V dropped 3 bases and J dropped 2; count of bases not matched to a gene: 7. CDR3 length: 16 amino acids. In DNA form, the CDR3 reads TGTGCCAGCAGCTTCGACAGGGTAAGGGGCAATCAGCCCCAGCATTTT. This gives the protein CASSFDRVRGNQPQHF.

The count of this clonotype is one. This chain joins TRBV6-1 and TRBJ1-5; D is uncertain. Germline CDR1 is MNHNS and CDR2 is SASEGT. There are 14 residues in the CDR3. The V gene lost 1 base and the J gene lost 4 bases, with 8 bases spanning the gap. CDR3 bases: TGTGCCAGCAGTGAAGTGAGAAAGAATCAGCCCCAGCATTTT. It codes for CASSEVRKNQPQHF.

The chain combines TRBV10-3 with TRBJ2-4, with D perhaps being TRBD1 or TRBD2 (6 bases each). With 0 bases removed from V and 1 base from J, the gap between germline ends came to 10 bases. There are 16 residues in the CDR3. Germline CDR1 is ENHRY and CDR2 is SYGVKD. The CDR3: CAISESGAGAKNIQYF. CDR3 nucleotide sequence: TGTGCCATCAGTGAGTCGGGGGCGGGGGCCAAAAACATTCAGTACTTC.